The present TCR beta chain was sequenced within a study of spatial heterogeneity in lung cancer. Study background: Across the raw uncorrected reads, a unique TCR and UMI combination was observed, on average, more than ten times.

TCRdb reprocessed the 5' RACE reads via MiXCR and lists one record per CDR3 protein. In the table there are about 38,000 distinct CDR3 sequences, 6.5% to 9.5% of which are singletons. This clonotype was counted between two and nine times. Indicated time point: sample taken at primary tumor resection. Material for sequencing was whole RNA from tumor, nontumor lung or frozen PBMC, left unsorted. The donor group consisted of over 55 patients who had untreated, early-stage non-small cell lung cancer. The J segment lost 3 bases and the V segment lost 0 bases, leaving 7 bases of the junction unmatched. The CDR3 contains 18 residues. CDR1 and CDR2 (germline): LGHNA, YNFKEQ.

The starting material was PBMCs, obtained at surgery. The gene calls are TRBV4-2 and TRBJ2-3; 12 bases line up with TRBD2. This TCR was recovered from a male donor with early-stage non-small cell lung cancer. CDR3 loop: CASSQDLLAGGLTDTQYF. CDR3 nucleotides: TGTGCCAGCAGCCAAGATCTCCTAGCGGGGGGGCTAACAGATACGCAGTATTTT.